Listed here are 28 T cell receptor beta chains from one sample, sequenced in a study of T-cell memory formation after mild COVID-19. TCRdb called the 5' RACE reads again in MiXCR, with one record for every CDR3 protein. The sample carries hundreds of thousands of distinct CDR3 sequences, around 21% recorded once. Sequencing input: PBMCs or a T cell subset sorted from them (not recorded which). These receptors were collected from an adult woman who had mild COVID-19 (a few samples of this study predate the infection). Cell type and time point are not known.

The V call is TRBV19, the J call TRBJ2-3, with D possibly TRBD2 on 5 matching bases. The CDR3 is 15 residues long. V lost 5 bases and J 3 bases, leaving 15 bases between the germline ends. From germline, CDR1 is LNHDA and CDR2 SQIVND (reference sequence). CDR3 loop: CASSDLSWRTDTQYF. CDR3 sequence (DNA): TGTGCCAGTAGTGATTTAAGTTGGAGGACAGATACGCAGTATTTT.

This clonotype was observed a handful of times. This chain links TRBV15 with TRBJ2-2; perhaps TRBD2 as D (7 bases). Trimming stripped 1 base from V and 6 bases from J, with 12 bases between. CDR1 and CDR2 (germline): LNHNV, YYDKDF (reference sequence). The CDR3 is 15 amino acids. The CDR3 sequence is CATSRVRGGAGELFF. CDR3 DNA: TGTGCCACCAGCAGAGTGCGAGGGGGGGCCGGGGAGCTGTTTTTT.

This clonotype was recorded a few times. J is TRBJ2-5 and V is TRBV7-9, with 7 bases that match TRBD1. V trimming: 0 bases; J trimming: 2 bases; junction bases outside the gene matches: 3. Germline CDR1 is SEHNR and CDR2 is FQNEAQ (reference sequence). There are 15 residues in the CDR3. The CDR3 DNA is TGTGCCAGCAGCTTAGCGGAGACAGGGCAAGAGACCCAGTACTTC. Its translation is CASSLAETGQETQYF.

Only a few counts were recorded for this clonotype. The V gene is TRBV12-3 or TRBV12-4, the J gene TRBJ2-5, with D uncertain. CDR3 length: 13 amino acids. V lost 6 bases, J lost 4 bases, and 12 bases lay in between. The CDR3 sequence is CASRVYGSETQYF. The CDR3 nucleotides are TGTGCCAGCAGGGTTTATGGGTCAGAGACCCAGTACTTC.

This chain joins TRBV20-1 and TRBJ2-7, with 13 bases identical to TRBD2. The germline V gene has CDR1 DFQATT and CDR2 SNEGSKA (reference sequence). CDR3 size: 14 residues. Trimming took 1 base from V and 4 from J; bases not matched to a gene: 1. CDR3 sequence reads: CSARGTSGRYEQYF. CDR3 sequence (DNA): TGCAGTGCTAGAGGGACTAGCGGGAGATACGAGCAGTACTTC.

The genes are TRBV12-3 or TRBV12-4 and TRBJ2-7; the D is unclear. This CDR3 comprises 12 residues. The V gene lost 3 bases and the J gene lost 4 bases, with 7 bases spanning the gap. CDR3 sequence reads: CASSLWRYEQYF. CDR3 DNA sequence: TGTGCCAGCAGTTTGTGGCGGTACGAGCAGTACTTC.

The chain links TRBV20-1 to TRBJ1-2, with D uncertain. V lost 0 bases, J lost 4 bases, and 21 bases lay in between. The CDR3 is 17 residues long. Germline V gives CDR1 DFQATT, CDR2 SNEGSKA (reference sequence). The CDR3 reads CSARDLPRLGSSYGYTF. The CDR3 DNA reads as TGCAGTGCTAGAGATTTACCGCGATTGGGGTCGAGCTATGGCTACACCTTC.

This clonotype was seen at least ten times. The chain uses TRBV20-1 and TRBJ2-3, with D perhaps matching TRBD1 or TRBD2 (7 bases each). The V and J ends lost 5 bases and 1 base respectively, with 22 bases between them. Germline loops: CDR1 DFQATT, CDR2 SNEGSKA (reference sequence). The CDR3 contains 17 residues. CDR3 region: CSASGGDSTSRTDTQYF. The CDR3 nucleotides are TGCAGTGCTTCAGGGGGGGACTCGACTAGCCGCACAGATACGCAGTATTTT.

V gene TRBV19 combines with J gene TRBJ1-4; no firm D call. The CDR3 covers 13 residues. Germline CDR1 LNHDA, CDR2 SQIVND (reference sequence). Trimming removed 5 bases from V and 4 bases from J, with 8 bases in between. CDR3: CASSLTDNEKLFF. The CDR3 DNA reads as TGTGCCAGTAGTTTAACGGATAATGAAAAACTGTTTTTT.

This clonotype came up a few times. The CDR3 nucleotides are TGCAGCACTCGACTAGCGGGATCCTACAATGAGCAGTTCTTC. It translates to CSTRLAGSYNEQFF. This chain links TRBV29-1 with TRBJ2-1; 11 nucleotides match TRBD2. There are 14 residues in the CDR3. Germline V lookup: CDR1 SQVTM, CDR2 ANQGSEA. The V segment lost 8 bases and the J segment 1 base; nucleotides outside the gene matches: 4.

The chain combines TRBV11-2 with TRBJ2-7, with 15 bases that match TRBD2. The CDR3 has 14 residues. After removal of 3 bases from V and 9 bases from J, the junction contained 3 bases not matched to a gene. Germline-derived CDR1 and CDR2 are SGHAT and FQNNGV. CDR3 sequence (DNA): TGTGCCAGCAGCTTCAGGACTAGCGGGGGGGCGCAGTACTTC. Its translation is CASSFRTSGGAQYF.

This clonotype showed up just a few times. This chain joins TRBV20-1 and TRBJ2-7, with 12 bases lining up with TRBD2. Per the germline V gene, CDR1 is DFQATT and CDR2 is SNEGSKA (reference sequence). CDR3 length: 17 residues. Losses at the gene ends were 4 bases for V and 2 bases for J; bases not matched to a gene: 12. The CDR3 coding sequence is TGCAGTGCTATCTCCGCTAGCGGGGGGGCCGAACCCTACGAGCAGTACTTC. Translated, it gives CSAISASGGAEPYEQYF.

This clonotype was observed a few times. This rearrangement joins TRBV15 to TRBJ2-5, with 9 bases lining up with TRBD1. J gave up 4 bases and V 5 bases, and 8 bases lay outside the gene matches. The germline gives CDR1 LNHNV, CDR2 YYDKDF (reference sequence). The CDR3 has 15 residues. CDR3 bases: TGTGCCACCAGCTTACGGGACAGGGTTTTAGAGACCCAGTACTTC. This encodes CATSLRDRVLETQYF.

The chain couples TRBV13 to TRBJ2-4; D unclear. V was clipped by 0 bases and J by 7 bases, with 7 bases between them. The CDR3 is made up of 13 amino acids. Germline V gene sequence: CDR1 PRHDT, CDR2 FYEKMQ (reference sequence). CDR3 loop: CASSLGQRNIQYF. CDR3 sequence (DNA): TGTGCCAGCAGCTTAGGTCAGAGGAACATTCAGTACTTC.

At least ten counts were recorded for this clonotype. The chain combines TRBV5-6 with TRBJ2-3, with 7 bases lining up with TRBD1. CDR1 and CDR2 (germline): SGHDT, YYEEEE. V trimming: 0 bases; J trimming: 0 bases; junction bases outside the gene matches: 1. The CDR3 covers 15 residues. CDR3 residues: CASSLDRGSTDTQYF. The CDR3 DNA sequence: TGTGCCAGCAGCTTGGACAGGGGAAGCACAGATACGCAGTATTTT.

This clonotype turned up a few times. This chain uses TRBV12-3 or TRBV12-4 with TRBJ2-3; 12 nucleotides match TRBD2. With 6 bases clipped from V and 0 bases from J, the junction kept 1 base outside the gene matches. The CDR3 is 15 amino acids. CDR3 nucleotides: TGTGCCAGCAGCGGACTAGCGGGGAGCACAGATACGCAGTATTTT. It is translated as CASSGLAGSTDTQYF.

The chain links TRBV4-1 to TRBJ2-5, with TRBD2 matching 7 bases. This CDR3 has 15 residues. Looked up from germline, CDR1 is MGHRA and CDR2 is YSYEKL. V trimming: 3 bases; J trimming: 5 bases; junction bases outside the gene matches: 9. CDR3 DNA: TGCGCCAGCAGCCACGGGGCGGGAGCGGCGGAGACCCAGTACTTC. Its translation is CASSHGAGAAETQYF.

The CDR3 nucleotides are TGTGCCAGCAGACCTTTTAGCGGGAGTATCCCAGATACGCAGTATTTT. This codes for CASRPFSGSIPDTQYF. The chain is built from TRBV27 and TRBJ2-3, with 9 positions matching TRBD2. V dropped 6 bases and J dropped 4; count of bases not matched to a gene: 11. Germline-derived CDR1 and CDR2 are MNHEY and SMNVEV (reference sequence). This CDR3 region has 16 residues.

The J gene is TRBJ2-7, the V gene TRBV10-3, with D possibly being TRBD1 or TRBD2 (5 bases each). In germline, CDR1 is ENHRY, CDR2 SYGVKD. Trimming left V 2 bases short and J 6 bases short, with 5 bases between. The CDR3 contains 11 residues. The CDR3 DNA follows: TGTGCCATCAGTGAGGGGGGCGAGCAGTACTTC. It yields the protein CAISEGGEQYF.

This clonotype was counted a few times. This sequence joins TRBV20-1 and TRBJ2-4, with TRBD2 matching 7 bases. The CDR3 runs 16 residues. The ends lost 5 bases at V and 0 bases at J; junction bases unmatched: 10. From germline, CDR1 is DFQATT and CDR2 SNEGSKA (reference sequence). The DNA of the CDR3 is TGCAGTGCTCCGATACCCATAGCGGGAGCCAAAAACATTCAGTACTTC. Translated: CSAPIPIAGAKNIQYF.

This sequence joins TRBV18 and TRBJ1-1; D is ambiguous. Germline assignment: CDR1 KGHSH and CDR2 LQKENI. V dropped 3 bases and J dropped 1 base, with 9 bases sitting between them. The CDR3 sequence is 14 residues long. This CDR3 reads CASSPDGPNTEAFF. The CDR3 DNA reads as TGTGCCAGCTCACCGGACGGACCGAACACTGAAGCTTTCTTT.

The CDR3 DNA is TGTGCCAGCAGTTACTCGCCTAGCGGGAGTTCCACAGATACGCAGTATTTT. It translates to CASSYSPSGSSTDTQYF. The chain links TRBV6-5 to TRBJ2-3; 10 nucleotides align to TRBD2. V shed 0 bases, J shed 2 bases, and the junction held 5 bases outside the gene matches. This CDR3 is built from 17 residues. Germline V gives CDR1 MNHEY, CDR2 SVGAGI.

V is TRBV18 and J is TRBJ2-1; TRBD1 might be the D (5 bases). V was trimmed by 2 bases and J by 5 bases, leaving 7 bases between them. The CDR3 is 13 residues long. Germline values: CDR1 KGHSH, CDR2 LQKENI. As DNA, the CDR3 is TGTGCCAGCTCACCAGGGGCAGACAATGAGCAGTTCTTC. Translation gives CASSPGADNEQFF.

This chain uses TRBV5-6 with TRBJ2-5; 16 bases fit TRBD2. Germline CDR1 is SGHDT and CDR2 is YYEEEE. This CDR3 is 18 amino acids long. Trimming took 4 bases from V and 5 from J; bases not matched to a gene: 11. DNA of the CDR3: TGTGCCAGCAGCCTAAGTCCCGGGACTAGCGGGAGGGCGGAGACCCAGTACTTC. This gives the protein CASSLSPGTSGRAETQYF.

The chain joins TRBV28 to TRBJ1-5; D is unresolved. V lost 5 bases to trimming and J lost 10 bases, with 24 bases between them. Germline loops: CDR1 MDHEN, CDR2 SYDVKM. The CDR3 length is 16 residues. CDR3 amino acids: CASSPTGVGVVGPQHF. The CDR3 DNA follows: TGTGCCAGCAGTCCGACTGGGGTCGGGGTTGTGGGACCCCAGCATTTT.

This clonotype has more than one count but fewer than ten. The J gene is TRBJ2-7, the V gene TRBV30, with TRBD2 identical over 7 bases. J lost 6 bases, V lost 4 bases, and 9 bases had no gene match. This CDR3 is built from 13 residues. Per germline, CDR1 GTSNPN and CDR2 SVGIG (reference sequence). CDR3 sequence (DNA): TGTGCCTGGAAGGTTCAGGGAGGGGCCGAGCAGTACTTC. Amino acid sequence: CAWKVQGGAEQYF.

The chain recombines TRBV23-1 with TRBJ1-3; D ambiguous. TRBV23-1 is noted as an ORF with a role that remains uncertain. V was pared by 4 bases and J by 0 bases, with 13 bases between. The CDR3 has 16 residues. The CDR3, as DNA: TGCGCCAGCAGTCGGTTTCACAGCGACTCTGGAAACACCATATATTTT. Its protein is CASSRFHSDSGNTIYF.

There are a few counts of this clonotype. CDR3: CASSITPGQGTDTQYF. CDR3 DNA sequence: TGTGCCAGTAGTATAACTCCGGGACAGGGCACAGATACGCAGTATTTT. This chain joins TRBV19 and TRBJ2-3; 8 nucleotides line up with TRBD1. Germline V lookup: CDR1 LNHDA, CDR2 SQIVND (reference sequence). Germline trimming cut 2 bases from V and 1 base from J; bases unmatched to any gene: 5. The CDR3 totals 16 residues.